The clone carrying this T cell receptor (beta chain) was seen a single time. The sample is drawn from a study of shared clonotypes between healthy human individuals. The wider study: With ages of 18 to 49, the donors were a couple of women and a few men.

Germline CDR1 reads MGHRA; CDR2 reads YSYEKL. Trimming removed 0 bases at V and 2 bases at J, with 19 bases between. This CDR3 comprises 18 residues. Produced via immunoSEQ multiplex PCR; TCRdb's table is partial and in-frame only. The profile shows 550,000 to 850,000 clones, around 72% of them singletons. Sequenced input: memory CD4+ T cells sorted from blood. The subset: CD45RA-negative fraction. The J gene is TRBJ1-2, the V gene TRBV4-1; tentatively, D is TRBD1 (5 bases). The TCR sequence derives from a woman in her twenties or thirties in good health. The CDR3 coding sequence is TGCGCCAGCAGCCAAGATAGCATGTCGGGACGGGTAAACTATGGCTACACCTTC. This codes for CASSQDSMSGRVNYGYTF.